These T cell receptor beta chains were read from a single sample in a study of cytomegalovirus exposure and HLA in healthy donors. The assay was immunoSEQ multiplex PCR, and TCRdb's table has in-frame clones only and misses some. The table records over 150,000 clones, 85% of them present only once. What was sequenced was PBMCs. The receptors originated from a man younger than 35 in good health and CMV-seropositive. The CDR3 runs from the conserved cysteine through the conserved F or W. D genes are given only for firm matches. The size field is filled for only some rows; it gives once, few, many or a size class.

TRBJ2-1	NA	TRBD1	TRBV5-1	TGCGCCAGCAGCCCAGACAGGGGCAATGAGCAGTTCTTC	CASSPDRGNEQFF
TRBJ1-2	once	NA	TRBV7-9	TGTGCCAGCAGCCCGGGCGTGGGTGGAGGGTATGGCTACACCTTC	CASSPGVGGGYGYTF
TRBJ2-7	NA	NA	TRBV5-1	TGCGCCAGCAGCTCTCTAAGCTCCTACGAGCAGTACTTC	CASSSLSSYEQYF
TRBJ2-1	NA	TRBD2	TRBV29-1	TGCAGCGGAATGGGACTAGCGGCTAAGTTGGAGCAGTTCTTC	CSGMGLAAKLEQFF
TRBJ2-5	NA	TRBD2	TRBV28	TGTGCCCTAAGCGGGGGTCCGGAAGAGACCCAGTACTTC	CALSGGPEETQYF
TRBJ2-7	NA	NA	TRBV27	TGTGCCAGCAGTTTATCGGGGCAGGGGACCTACGAGCAGTACTTC	CASSLSGQGTYEQYF
TRBJ1-2	NA	TRBD1	TRBV6-1	TGTGCCAGCACTGACAGGGAGGTCTATGGCTACACCTTC	CASTDREVYGYTF
TRBJ1-1	NA	TRBD1	TRBV2	TGTGCCAGCGGGGGGAGACAGGGAGAGGTGATGAACACTGAAGCTTTCTTT	CASGGRQGEVMNTEAFF
TRBJ1-2	NA	NA	TRBV4-1	TGCGCCAGCAGCCAATACCCCCGGGGACACCGCTATGGCTACACCTTC	CASSQYPRGHRYGYTF
TRBJ1-4	NA	TRBD1	TRBV10-1	TGCGCCAGCATTAAATCGGGGACAGGGGATGAAAAACTGTTTTTT	CASIKSGTGDEKLFF
TRBJ2-1	NA	TRBD2	TRBV7-8	TGTGCCAGCCCCCCACCCCACCAAGGACTAGCGGACGAGCAGTTCTTC	CASPPPHQGLADEQFF
TRBJ1-1	NA	NA	TRBV5-4	TGTGCCAGCAGCTCAGGGCTAGACAGGACCACTGAAGCTTTCTTT	CASSSGLDRTTEAFF
TRBJ1-6	NA	TRBD1	TRBV25-1	TGTGCCAGCAGTGATCCCGGGACAGGGGGCGTGAATTCACCCCTCCACTTT	CASSDPGTGGVNSPLHF
TRBJ1-3	NA	NA	TRBV5-1	TGCGCCAGCAGCTTGGCCGGGGCACCAGGGGACACCATATATTTT	CASSLAGAPGDTIYF
TRBJ1-6	NA	NA	TRBV5-8	TGTGCCAGCAGCTTACTAGGTATTCGGGATTCACCCCTCCACTTT	CASSLLGIRDSPLHF
TRBJ1-1	NA	NA	TRBV28	TGTGCCAGCAGATTTCTCTCGTCTAAAAGCGGAGAAGCTTTCTTT	CASRFLSSKSGEAFF
TRBJ2-7	NA	NA	TRBV7-2	TGTGCCAGCAGCCCCCAAGAGGGGGTGCGCGGCGACTTC	CASSPQEGVRGDF
TRBJ2-7	NA	TRBD2	TRBV30	TGTGCCTGGATCCTAGCGGGGAACTACGAGCAGTACTTC	CAWILAGNYEQYF
TRBJ1-4	few	TRBD1	TRBV19	TGTGCCAGTAGTGGGACAGGGTTTGGAGCTAATGAAAAACTGTTTTTT	CASSGTGFGANEKLFF
TRBJ2-3	NA	NA	TRBV27	TGTGCCAGCAGCGAGGTCTCTCTTAGCACAGATACGCAGTATTTT	CASSEVSLSTDTQYF
TRBJ2-3	NA	TRBD2	TRBV7-7	TGTGCCAGCAGCGCCGGACTAGCGGGAGGGTCAGATACGCAGTATTTT	CASSAGLAGGSDTQYF
TRBJ2-1	NA	TRBD2	TRBV27	TGTGCCAGCAGTTCTCTCAGACTAGCGGGAGTTATGGGTGAGCAGTTCTTC	CASSSLRLAGVMGEQFF
TRBJ2-1	NA	NA	TRBV13	TGTGCCAGCAGCTCGGGACGGGGGAATGAGCAGTTCTTC	CASSSGRGNEQFF
TRBJ2-6	NA	NA	TRBV4-2	TGTGCCAGCAGCCAAGCGGGGGTCTCTGGGGCCAACGTCCTGACTTTC	CASSQAGVSGANVLTF
TRBJ2-3	NA	NA	TRBV27	TGTGCCAGCAGCCTGAACAGGGCGGATACGCAGTATTTT	CASSLNRADTQYF
TRBJ1-2	once	TRBD1	TRBV4-2	TGTGCCAGCAGCCAAGTTTCAGGGGGCGGCTATGGCTACACCTTC	CASSQVSGGGYGYTF
TRBJ2-1	NA	TRBD2	TRBV2	TGTGCCAGCAGTGGTAGCGGGCTTTACAATGAGCAGTTCTTC	CASSGSGLYNEQFF
TRBJ2-7	NA	NA	TRBV11-2	TGTGCCAGCAGCTTAGGGGGCACGTACGAGCAGTACTTC	CASSLGGTYEQYF
TRBJ2-2	NA	NA	TRBV9	TGTGCCAGCAGCCTCTCGTACGGGGCAGGGGAATTTGGCACCGGGGAGCTGTTTTTT	CASSLSYGAGEFGTGELFF
TRBJ2-6	NA	TRBD1	TRBV11-2	TGTGCCAGCAGCCCAATTAGGGGCAGGGGGCGATCAGGGGCCAACGTCCTGACTTTC	CASSPIRGRGRSGANVLTF
TRBJ1-1	NA	NA	TRBV7-9	TGTGCCAGCAGCTTAACGTCGGCGGGCACTGAAGCTTTCTTT	CASSLTSAGTEAFF
TRBJ2-7	NA	TRBD2	TRBV7-2	TGTGCCAGCAGCTTAGTGACTAGCGGGTTGGACGAGCAGTACTTC	CASSLVTSGLDEQYF
TRBJ1-2	NA	TRBD1	TRBV28	TGTGCCAGCAAACCTAGGGGACAGGGTGTAAACTATGGCTACACCTTC	CASKPRGQGVNYGYTF
TRBJ2-3	NA	TRBD2	TRBV27	TGTGCCAGCAGACCCGGGGGGAGGAATACGCAGTATTTT	CASRPGGRNTQYF
TRBJ2-7	NA	TRBD2	TRBV28	TGTGCCAGCAGTGGACTAGCGGGGGACGAGCAGTACTTC	CASSGLAGDEQYF
TRBJ1-1	NA	NA	TRBV6-6	TGTGCCAGCAGTTACTCGGGGCAGGGTGAAGCTTTCTTT	CASSYSGQGEAFF
TRBJ1-2	NA	NA	TRBV28	TGTGCCAGCAGTTTCGTTCCGGGGAGAACACCCAACTATGGCTACACCTTC	CASSFVPGRTPNYGYTF
TRBJ1-1	NA	NA	TRBV28	TGTGCCAGCAGAGAAATCGGGGTTTCGGTGAACACTGAAGCTTTCTTT	CASREIGVSVNTEAFF
TRBJ2-2	NA	NA	TRBV15	TGTGCCACCAGCGAGGAAGCGAGGCGGCGGGAGCTGTTTTTT	CATSEEARRRELFF
TRBJ2-7	few	NA	TRBV5-4	TGTGCCAGCAGCCCGGGACTGGCGGCATACGAGCAGTACTTC	CASSPGLAAYEQYF
TRBJ2-7	NA	TRBD1	TRBV5-4	TGTGCCAGCAGCTTTGGAGGTATCGGACAGGGTAAGGTTGGGCAGTACTTC	CASSFGGIGQGKVGQYF
TRBJ2-3	once	TRBD2	TRBV5-6	TGTGCCAGCAGCCCCTGGACTAGCGGGGGGGGTAGCACAGATACGCAGTATTTT	CASSPWTSGGGSTDTQYF
TRBJ1-1	NA	TRBD1	TRBV28	TGTGCCAGCAGCCCGGGACAGGGAAACACTGAAGCTTTCTTT	CASSPGQGNTEAFF
TRBJ2-1	NA	TRBD2	TRBV5-6	TGTGCCAGCAGCTGGTGGGCTAGCGGCTACAATGAGCAGTTCTTC	CASSWWASGYNEQFF
TRBJ1-2	once	NA	TRBV28	TGTGCCAGCAGACCCTCCTTATGGGCCATTGGCTACACCTTC	CASRPSLWAIGYTF
TRBJ2-2	NA	TRBD2	TRBV4-1	TGCGCCAGCAGCCTTAGCGGGGATAACACCGGGGAGCTGTTTTTT	CASSLSGDNTGELFF
TRBJ2-5	NA	NA	TRBV5-1	TGCGCCAGCAGCCGGGCGCAGGGGGAGACCCAGTACTTC	CASSRAQGETQYF
TRBJ2-2	NA	TRBD2	TRBV4-1	TGCGCCAGTACGTCGACGGGCGGGGGAGGGGAGACCGGGGAGCTGTTTTTT	CASTSTGGGGETGELFF
TRBJ2-5	NA	TRBD1	TRBV9	TGTGCCAGCAGCACGGGACAGGGGGCTTCTGGAGAGACCCAGTACTTC	CASSTGQGASGETQYF
TRBJ2-2	NA	NA	TRBV6-4	TGTGCCTCCCGGCTAGCGACGAACACCGGGGAGCTGTTTTTT	CASRLATNTGELFF
TRBJ1-2	NA	NA	TRBV6-5	TGTGCCAGCAGTTACGGGGAAGACGGACATTCCGGCTACACCTTC	CASSYGEDGHSGYTF
TRBJ2-1	NA	TRBD2	TRBV11-3	TGTGCCAGCGGACGCGGGACTAGCGGATACAATGAGCAGTTCTTC	CASGRGTSGYNEQFF
TRBJ2-7	NA	NA	TRBV2	TGTGCCAGCAGTGTGTCGAAGGAGGGTGGCGGCTACGAGCAGTACTTC	CASSVSKEGGGYEQYF
TRBJ1-2	once	NA	TRBV28	TGTGCCAGCAGTCCTCCAGACAGGAGACATGGCTACACCTTC	CASSPPDRRHGYTF
TRBJ2-1	NA	TRBD1	TRBV7-3	TGTGCCAGCAGCTTAACAGGACAGGGGGCAGGCAATGAGCAGTTCTTC	CASSLTGQGAGNEQFF